This T cell receptor (beta chain) was documented in a study of PD-1 blockade in classical Hodgkin lymphoma (dated by TCRdb to 2020 to 2021). About the study as a whole: Nivolumab dosing was 3 mg/kg intravenously every 2 weeks, continuing until either disease progression or unacceptable toxicity. To define a peripheral blood immune signature of response to PD-1 blockade in classical Hodgkin lymphoma, the study combined TCR beta sequencing with CyTOF. Results and caveats for the whole study, not just this receptor: Baseline TCR diversity was reported as lower in newly diagnosed patients than in healthy donors, and lower still in relapsed/refractory patients. Patients starting nivolumab less than 1 year after ASCT had lower diversity and were excluded from later analyses to avoid confounding by immune reconstitution. The study was limited to a single clinical trial cohort, and causes of repertoire differences, possibly disease activity or prior therapy, remained undefined. Trial patients with a complete response had baseline diversity similar to that of newly diagnosed patients, while partial responders and progressors had significantly lower diversity. A significant rise by C4D1 was seen in CD4+ but not CD8+ TCR diversity (p=0.0027 vs p=0.16), with the rise being most apparent in complete responders (p=0.02).

The meaning of the sample's time point label: cycle 2 day 1 (C2D1) of nivolumab. Every trial patient had relapsed after autologous stem cell transplantation, and cohorts A, B and C differed in prior brentuximab vedotin exposure. A total of approximately 51 patients with relapsed/refractory classical Hodgkin lymphoma made up the trial cohort, and each patient's best overall response was complete response, partial response or progressive disease. In the multi-cohort phase II CheckMate 205 trial, trial patients received single-agent nivolumab. An independent review committee assessed best overall response using the 2007 International Working Group response criteria. Trial PBMCs were obtained immediately prior to nivolumab initiation (C1D1) and on therapy at cycle 2 day 1 and cycle 4 day 1. Peripheral blood was collected in 8 mL Vacutainer Cell Preparation Tubes, from which PBMCs were isolated by centrifugation and then cryopreserved.

Reading from cysteine to phenylalanine, the CDR3 counts 15 amino acids. The CDR3 DNA has 45 bases and is translated from base 1. Cut back by 1 base and 2 bases, the V and J ends lie 11 bases apart. From a lookup of the germline V gene, CDR1 and CDR2 are SGHTA and FQGNSA. The Qiagen DNeasy kit was used to extract genomic DNA both from unsorted PBMCs and from the negatively selected CD4+ and CD8+ fractions. Amplification of TCR beta CDR3 regions was done by immunoSEQ multiplex PCR with primers that anneal to V and J segments. A synthetic immune receptor repertoire was used to minimize amplification bias, and remaining bias was computationally removed after sequencing. Processing in the source paper ran as follows. Repertoire diversity was quantified as the Shannon entropy index using custom Python scripts. Unsorted, CD4+ and CD8+ repertoires were analyzed separately, except in combined analyses where CD4+ and CD8+ sequences were merged in silico. A clone was considered expanded if an increase in frequency of at least 2-fold after treatment relative to C1D1 was found, and a pseudocount of 0.5 was applied to clones undetected at baseline. Clones with 0 or 1 copy at C1D1 were defined as singleton clones, while clones with 2 or more copies were defined as non-singleton clones. Clones expanded in unsorted samples were assigned a CD4+, CD8+ or unknown annotation through matching of protein sequences in sorted samples from the same patient. Wilcoxon tests on paired samples were used to test diversity changes from C1D1 to C4D1. TCRdb stores this immuneACCESS table with in-frame sequences only. Part of the clones is absent; in the studies checked, under half of the shortfall reflects unresolved V genes, and no reason is known for the rest. The V and J calls and the clone size are those of that table, but D and trimming were determined from the DNA. In all, the sample holds around 91,000 clones, and more than 80% of those were seen once. The ten largest make up roughly 15% of the sample.

Notes on this clone: The specificity of this receptor is unknown. Base qualities are not provided; no much larger clone lies one nucleotide away.

This receptor was taken from a human donor with classical Hodgkin lymphoma. The V and J genes are TRBV7-2 and TRBJ1-1, and the D gene may be TRBD1, 5 bases matching. The sequences come from peripheral blood mononuclear cells (PBMCs), collected before the second cycle of nivolumab. The CDR3: CASSLVWTPNTEAFF. The sequenced DNA is TGTGCCAGCAGCTTAGTCTGGACACCAAACACTGAAGCTTTCTTT. When the CDR3 is completed using the reference TRBV7-2 and TRBJ1-1 genes on either side, the full variable domain is GAGVSQSPSNKVTEKGKDVELRCDPISGHTALYWYRQSLGQGLEFLIYFQGNSAPDKSGLPSDRFSAERTGGSVSTLTIQRTQQEDSAVYLCASSLVWTPNTEAFFGQGTRLTVV.